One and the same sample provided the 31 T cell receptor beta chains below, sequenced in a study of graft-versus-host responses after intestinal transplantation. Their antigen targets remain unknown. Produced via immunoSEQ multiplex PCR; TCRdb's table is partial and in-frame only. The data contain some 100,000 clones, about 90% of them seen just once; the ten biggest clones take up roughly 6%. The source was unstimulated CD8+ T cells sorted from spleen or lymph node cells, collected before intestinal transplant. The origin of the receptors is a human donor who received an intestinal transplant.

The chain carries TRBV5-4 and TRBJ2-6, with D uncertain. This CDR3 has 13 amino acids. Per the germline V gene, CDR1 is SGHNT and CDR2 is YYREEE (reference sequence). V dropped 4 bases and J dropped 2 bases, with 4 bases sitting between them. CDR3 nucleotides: TGTGCCAGCAGCGGGACTGGGGCCAACGTCCTGACTTTC. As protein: CASSGTGANVLTF.

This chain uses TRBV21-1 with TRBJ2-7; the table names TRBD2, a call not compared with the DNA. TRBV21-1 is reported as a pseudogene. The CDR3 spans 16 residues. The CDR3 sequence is CASSNTTSGFSYEQYF. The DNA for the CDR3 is TGTGCCAGCAGCAACACGACTAGCGGGTTTTCCTACGAGCAGTACTTC.

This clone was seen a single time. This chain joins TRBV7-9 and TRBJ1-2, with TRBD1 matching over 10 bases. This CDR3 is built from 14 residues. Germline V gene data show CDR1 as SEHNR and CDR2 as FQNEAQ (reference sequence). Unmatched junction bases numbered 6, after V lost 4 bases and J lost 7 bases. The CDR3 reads CASSYRQGARGYTF. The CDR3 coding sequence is TGTGCCAGCAGCTACCGACAGGGGGCGCGTGGCTACACCTTC.

The CDR3 DNA reads TGTGCCAGCAGCCCAAGTCCGTTAGGCTACGAGCAGTACTTC. Protein sequence: CASSPSPLGYEQYF. The chain has TRBV28 and TRBJ2-7; D is uncertain. The CDR3 consists of 14 residues. V was pared by 6 bases and J by 3 bases, with 15 bases between. Germline assignment: CDR1 MDHEN and CDR2 SYDVKM.

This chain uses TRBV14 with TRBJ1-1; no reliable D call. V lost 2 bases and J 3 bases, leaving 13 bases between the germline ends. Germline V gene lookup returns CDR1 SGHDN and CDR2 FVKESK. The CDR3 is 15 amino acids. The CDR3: CASSQSHPPDTEAFF. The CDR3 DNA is TGTGCCAGCAGCCAAAGCCACCCACCAGACACTGAAGCTTTCTTT.

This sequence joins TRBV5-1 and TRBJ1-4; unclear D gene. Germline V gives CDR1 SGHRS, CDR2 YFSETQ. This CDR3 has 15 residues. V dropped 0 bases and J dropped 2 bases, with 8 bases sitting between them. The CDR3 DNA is TGCGCCAGCAGCTTGGGACGCGCGACTAATGAAAAACTGTTTTTT. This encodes CASSLGRATNEKLFF.

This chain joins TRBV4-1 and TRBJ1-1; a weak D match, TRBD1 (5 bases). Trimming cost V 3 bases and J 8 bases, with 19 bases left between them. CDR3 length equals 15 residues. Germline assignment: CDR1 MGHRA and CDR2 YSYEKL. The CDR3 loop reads CASSHLWGGAKEAFF. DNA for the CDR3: TGCGCCAGCAGCCACCTTTGGGGCGGGGCTAAGGAAGCTTTCTTT.

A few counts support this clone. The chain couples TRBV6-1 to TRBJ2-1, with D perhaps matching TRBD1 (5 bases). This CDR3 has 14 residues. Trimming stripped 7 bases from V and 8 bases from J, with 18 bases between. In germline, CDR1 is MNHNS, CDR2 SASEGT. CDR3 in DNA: TGTGCCAGCACGGTAGGGAATCAGGGCCATGAGCAGTTCTTC. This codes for CASTVGNQGHEQFF.

CDR3 bases: TGTGCCAGTAGGGACTCAGGGGAGTGGGCCGGGGAGCTGTTTTTT. Protein sequence: CASRDSGEWAGELFF. V gene TRBV19 combines with J gene TRBJ2-2; a possible D gene is TRBD1 (6 bases). Per germline, CDR1 LNHDA and CDR2 SQIVND (reference sequence). The CDR3 contains 15 residues. Trimming stripped 6 bases from V and 6 bases from J, with 17 bases between. The entire variable domain, with the rest obtained from reference TRBV19 and TRBJ2-2, is as follows: DGGITQSPKYLFRKEGQNVTLSCEQNLNHDAMYWYRQDPGQGLRLIYYSQIVNDFQKGDIAEGYSVSREKKESFPLTVTSAQKNPTAFYLCASRDSGEWAGELFFGEGSRLTVL.

Written as DNA, the CDR3 is TGCGCCAGCAGCCAAGACAGGACTAGCGGCTACGAGCAGTACTTC. This encodes CASSQDRTSGYEQYF. The chain joins TRBV4-1 to TRBJ2-7; 10 bases are shared with TRBD2. CDR1 is MGHRA and CDR2 is YSYEKL in the germline V gene. There are 15 residues in the CDR3. Unmatched junction bases numbered 2, after V lost 0 bases and J lost 3 bases.

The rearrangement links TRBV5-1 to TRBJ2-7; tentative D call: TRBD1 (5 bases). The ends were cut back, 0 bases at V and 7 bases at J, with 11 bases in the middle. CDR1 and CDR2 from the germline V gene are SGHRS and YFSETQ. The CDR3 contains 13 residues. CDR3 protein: CASSLGGIVEQYF. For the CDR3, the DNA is TGCGCCAGCAGCTTGGGGGGCATTGTGGAGCAGTACTTC.

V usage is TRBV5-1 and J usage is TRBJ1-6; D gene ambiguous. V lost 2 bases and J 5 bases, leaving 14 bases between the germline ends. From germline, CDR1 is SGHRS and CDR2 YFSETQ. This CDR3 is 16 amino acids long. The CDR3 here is CASSFDNPHNNSPLHF. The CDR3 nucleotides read TGCGCCAGCAGCTTCGATAACCCTCATAATAATTCACCCCTCCACTTT. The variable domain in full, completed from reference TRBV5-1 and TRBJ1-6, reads KAGVTQTPRYLIKTRGQQVTLSCSPISGHRSVSWYQQTPGQGLQFLFEYFSETQRNKGNFPGRFSGRQFSNSRSEMNVSTLELGDSALYLCASSFDNPHNNSPLHFGNGTRLTVT.

CDR3 sequence reads: CASSPAATSGQFF. CDR3 in DNA: TGTGCCAGCAGCCCCGCCGCGACTAGCGGGCAGTTCTTC. The chain uses TRBV13 and TRBJ2-1, with 9 nucleotides matching TRBD2. CDR3 length: 13 residues. Germline lookup yields CDR1 PRHDT and CDR2 FYEKMQ (reference sequence). J lost 12 bases, V lost 5 bases, and 8 bases had no gene match.

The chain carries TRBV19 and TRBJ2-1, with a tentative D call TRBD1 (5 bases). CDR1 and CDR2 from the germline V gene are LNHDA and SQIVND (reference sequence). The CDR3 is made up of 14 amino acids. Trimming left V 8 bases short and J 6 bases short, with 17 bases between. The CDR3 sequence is CASSVRVGVNEQFF. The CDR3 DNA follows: TGTGCCAGTTCGGTCAGGGTTGGGGTCAATGAGCAGTTCTTC.

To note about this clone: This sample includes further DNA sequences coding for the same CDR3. The CDR3 loop reads CASSFGQGAGGYTF. In nucleotides, the CDR3 is TGTGCCAGCAGCTTCGGACAGGGGGCAGGTGGCTACACCTTC. V and J are TRBV9 and TRBJ1-2, with TRBD1 identical over 11 bases. The germline V gene has CDR1 SGDLS and CDR2 YYNGEE. V lost 4 bases, J lost 7 bases, and 6 bases stayed unmatched. The CDR3 extends over 14 amino acids.

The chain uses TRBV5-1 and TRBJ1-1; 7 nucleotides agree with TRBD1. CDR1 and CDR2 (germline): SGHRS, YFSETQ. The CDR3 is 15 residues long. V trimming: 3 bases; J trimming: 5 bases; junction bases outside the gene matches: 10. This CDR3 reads CASSSRKGAWTEAFF. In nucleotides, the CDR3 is TGCGCCAGCAGCTCTCGTAAGGGGGCTTGGACTGAAGCTTTCTTT.

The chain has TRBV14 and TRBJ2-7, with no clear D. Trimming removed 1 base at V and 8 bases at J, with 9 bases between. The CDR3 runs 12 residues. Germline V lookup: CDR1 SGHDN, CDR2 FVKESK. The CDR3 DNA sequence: TGTGCCAGCAGCCAAGTGGCTAATCAGCAGTACTTC. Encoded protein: CASSQVANQQYF. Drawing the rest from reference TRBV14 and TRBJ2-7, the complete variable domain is EAGVTQFPSHSVIEKGQTVTLRCDPISGHDNLYWYRRVMGKEIKFLLHFVKESKQDESGMPNNRFLAERTGGTYSTLKVQPAELEDSGVYFCASSQVANQQYFGPGTRLTVT.

CDR3: CASSVVDFSGDEQFF. The CDR3 DNA reads as TGTGCCAGCAGCGTAGTAGACTTCTCCGGGGATGAGCAGTTCTTC. This rearrangement joins TRBV9 to TRBJ2-1; possible D gene TRBD2, 5 bases. This CDR3 comprises 15 residues. Trimming left V 0 bases short and J 8 bases short, with 15 bases between. Germline CDR1 and CDR2: SGDLS and YYNGEE.

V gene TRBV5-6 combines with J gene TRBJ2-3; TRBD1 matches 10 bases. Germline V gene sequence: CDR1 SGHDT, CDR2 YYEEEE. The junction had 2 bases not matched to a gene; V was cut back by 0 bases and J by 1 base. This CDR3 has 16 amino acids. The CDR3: CASSLGGQGGTDTQYF. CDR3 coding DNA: TGTGCCAGCAGCTTGGGAGGACAGGGGGGCACAGATACGCAGTATTTT.

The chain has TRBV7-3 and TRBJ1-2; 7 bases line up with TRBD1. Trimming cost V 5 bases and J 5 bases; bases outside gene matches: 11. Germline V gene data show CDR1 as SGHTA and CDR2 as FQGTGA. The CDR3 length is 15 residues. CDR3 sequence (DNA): TGTGCCAGCAGCCCCTCAGGGGGTCAGATTTATGGCTACACCTTC. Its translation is CASSPSGGQIYGYTF.

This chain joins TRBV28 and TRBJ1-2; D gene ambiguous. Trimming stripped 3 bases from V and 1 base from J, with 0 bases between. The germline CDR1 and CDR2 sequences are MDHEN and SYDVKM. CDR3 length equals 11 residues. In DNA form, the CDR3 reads TGTGCCAGCAGTTTTAACTATGGCTACACCTTC. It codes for CASSFNYGYTF.

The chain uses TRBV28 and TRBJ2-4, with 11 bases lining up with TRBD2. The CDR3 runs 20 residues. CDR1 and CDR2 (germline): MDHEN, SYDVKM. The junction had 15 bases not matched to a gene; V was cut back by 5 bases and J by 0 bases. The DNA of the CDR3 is TGTGCCAGCAGTCCAGAAACACTAGCGGGAGAGTACCTAGCCAAAAACATTCAGTACTTC. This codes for CASSPETLAGEYLAKNIQYF.

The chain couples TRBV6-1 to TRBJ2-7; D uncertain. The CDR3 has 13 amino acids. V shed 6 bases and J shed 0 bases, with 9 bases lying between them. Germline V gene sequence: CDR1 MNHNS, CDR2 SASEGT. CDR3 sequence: CASSPDGSYEQYF. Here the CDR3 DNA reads TGTGCCAGCAGCCCCGACGGCTCCTACGAGCAGTACTTC.

CDR3 sequence reads: CASSQSGRGSYNEQFF. CDR3 bases: TGTGCCAGCAGCCAAAGCGGGAGAGGAAGCTACAATGAGCAGTTCTTC. J is TRBJ2-1 and V is TRBV16; 8 bases fit TRBD2. The CDR3 is 16 amino acids. CDR1 KGHSY and CDR2 FQNENV come from the germline V gene. The V and J ends lost 2 bases and 3 bases, in that order; junction bases with no gene match: 6. The entire variable domain, with the rest obtained from reference TRBV16 and TRBJ2-1, is as follows: GEEVAQTPKHLVRGEGQKAKLYCAPIKGHSYVFWYQQVLKNEFKFLISFQNENVFDETGMPKERFSAKCLPNSPCSLEIQATKLEDSAVYFCASSQSGRGSYNEQFFGPGTRLTVL.

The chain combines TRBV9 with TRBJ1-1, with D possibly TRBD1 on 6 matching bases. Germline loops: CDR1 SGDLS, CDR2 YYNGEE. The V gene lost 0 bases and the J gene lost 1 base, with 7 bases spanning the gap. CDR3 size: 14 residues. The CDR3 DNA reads TGTGCCAGCAGCGTAGGGGGGGCGAACACTGAAGCTTTCTTT. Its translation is CASSVGGANTEAFF. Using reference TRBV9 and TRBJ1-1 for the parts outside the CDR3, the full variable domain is DSGVTQTPKHLITATGQRVTLRCSPRSGDLSVYWYQQSLDQGLQFLIQYYNGEERAKGNILERFSAQQFPDLHSELNLSSLELGDSALYFCASSVGGANTEAFFGQGTRLTVV.

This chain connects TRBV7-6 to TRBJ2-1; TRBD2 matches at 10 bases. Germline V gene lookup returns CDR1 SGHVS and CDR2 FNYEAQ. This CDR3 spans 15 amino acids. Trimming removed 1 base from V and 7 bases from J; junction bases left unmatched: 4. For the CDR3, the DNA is TGTGCCAGCAGCTTAGGGACTAGCGGTGGAAATGAGCAGTTCTTC. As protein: CASSLGTSGGNEQFF.

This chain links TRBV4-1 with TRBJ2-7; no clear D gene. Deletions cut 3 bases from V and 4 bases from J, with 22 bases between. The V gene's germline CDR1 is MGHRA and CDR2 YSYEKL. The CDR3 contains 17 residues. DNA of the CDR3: TGCGCCAGCAGCCATCGCAACAGCGCCGAAGTCCCTTACGAGCAGTACTTC. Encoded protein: CASSHRNSAEVPYEQYF.

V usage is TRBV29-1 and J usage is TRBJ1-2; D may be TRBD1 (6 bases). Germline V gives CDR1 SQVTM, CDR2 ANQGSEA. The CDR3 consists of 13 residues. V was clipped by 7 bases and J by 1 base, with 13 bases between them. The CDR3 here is CSDAGAGNYGYTF. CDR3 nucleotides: TGCAGCGACGCAGGGGCCGGTAACTATGGCTACACCTTC.

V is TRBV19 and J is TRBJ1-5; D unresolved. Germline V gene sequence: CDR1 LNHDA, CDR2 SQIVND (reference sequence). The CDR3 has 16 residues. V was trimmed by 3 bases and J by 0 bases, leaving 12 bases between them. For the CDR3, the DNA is TGTGCCAGTAGTATCGACGCAGGTTATAGCAATCAGCCCCAGCATTTT. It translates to CASSIDAGYSNQPQHF. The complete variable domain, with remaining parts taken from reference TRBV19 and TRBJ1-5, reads DGGITQSPKYLFRKEGQNVTLSCEQNLNHDAMYWYRQDPGQGLRLIYYSQIVNDFQKGDIAEGYSVSREKKESFPLTVTSAQKNPTAFYLCASSIDAGYSNQPQHFGDGTRLSIL.

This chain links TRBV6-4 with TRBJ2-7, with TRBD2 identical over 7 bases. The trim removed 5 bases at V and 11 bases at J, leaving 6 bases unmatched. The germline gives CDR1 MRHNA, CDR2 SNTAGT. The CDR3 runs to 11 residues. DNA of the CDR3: TGTGCCAGCAGTCCGGGCGGGAGTGAGTACTTC. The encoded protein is CASSPGGSEYF.

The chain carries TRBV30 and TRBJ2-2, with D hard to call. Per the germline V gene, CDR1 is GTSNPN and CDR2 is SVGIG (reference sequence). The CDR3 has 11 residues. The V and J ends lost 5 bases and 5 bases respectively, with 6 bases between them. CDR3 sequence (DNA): TGTGCCTGGGACGTAACCGGGGAGCTGTTTTTT. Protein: CAWDVTGELFF.